The T cell receptor (beta chain) under discussion was sequenced for a study of Ad26.COV2.S vaccination and SARS-CoV-2 variants (dated by TCRdb to the early 2020s). Some background on the complete study: TCRbeta repertoire sequencing was used to assess the specificity and breadth of SARS-CoV-2-reactive T cell receptors after Ad26.COV2.S vaccination. The TCR-sequenced set comprised about 30 samples: some 19 Ad26.COV2.S vaccine recipients, 5 placebo recipients and 8 SARS-CoV-2 convalescent individuals.

Explained via the paper, the time point label denotes: individuals recovered from natural SARS-CoV-2 infection. The paper's findings and limits, for the study overall: After vaccination, spike-specific CD8+ and CD4+ T cell responses were reported to show substantial breadth. It was noted by the authors that total T cell responses may have been underestimated by the TCR breadth and depth analyses. Vaccine and placebo recipients had similar non-spike TCR breadth, a finding consistent with the vaccine containing only spike. Higher spike-specific TCR breadth was observed in Ad26.COV2.S recipients than in placebo recipients (P = 0.0014).

The immunoSEQ Assay was the method used to sequence TCRbeta CDR3 regions. After extraction, genomic DNA underwent amplification by bias-controlled multiplex PCR, followed by high-throughput sequencing. The paper's data handling went like this. To quantify the absolute abundance of every unique TCRbeta CDR3 region, sequences were collapsed and filtered. T cell fraction was estimated by normalizing TCRbeta template counts to usable DNA, which was measured by amplifying reference genes present in all nucleated cells. Repertoire TCRs were annotated as SARS-CoV-2-specific by exact matching of V gene, CDR3 amino acid sequence and J gene to a known reactive TCR set. MIRA supplied the reference SARS-CoV-2 TCR set, which was filtered for enrichment in COVID-19-positive ImmuneCODE repertoires so that public or cross-reactive TCRs were removed. Based on the MIRA antigens, annotated TCRs were further analysed at the level of specific ORF or position within ORF. Breadth was defined as annotated unique rearrangements over total unique productive rearrangements; depth was the summed frequency of those rearrangements. TCR breadth was compared between groups using two-sided Wilcoxon rank-sum tests. TCRdb carries this immuneACCESS record with in-frame sequences only. Its versions omit some clonotypes, under half of them owing to an unresolved V gene in the studies checked, with the rest unexplained. That table is the source of V, J and clone size, and D and trimming were worked out from the DNA. This sample comprises tens of thousands of clones, approximately 77% of them detected only once. The ten biggest clones cover 15% to 20% of the sample.

This clone turned up a few times. Its antigen target is currently unknown. Per-base quality was not reported, and no clone a single base away is much larger than it. V sheds 0 bases and J sheds 8 bases, leaving 7 bases between their ends. Including the terminal cysteine and phenylalanine, the CDR3 comprises 13 residues. Left in the record is the CDR3 DNA by itself, 39 bases read in frame from the first base. The germline V gene (reference sequence) yields MNHNY for CDR1 and SVGAGI for CDR2. This receptor was identified in a human donor who had recovered from COVID-19. Material: peripheral blood, obtained after recovery from COVID-19. The chain is assembled from TRBV6-6 and TRBJ1-4, with the identity of the D gene unclear. CDR3 sequence: CASSYSSGEKLFF. The bases read TGTGCCAGCAGTTACTCGTCGGGGGAAAAACTGTTTTTT.